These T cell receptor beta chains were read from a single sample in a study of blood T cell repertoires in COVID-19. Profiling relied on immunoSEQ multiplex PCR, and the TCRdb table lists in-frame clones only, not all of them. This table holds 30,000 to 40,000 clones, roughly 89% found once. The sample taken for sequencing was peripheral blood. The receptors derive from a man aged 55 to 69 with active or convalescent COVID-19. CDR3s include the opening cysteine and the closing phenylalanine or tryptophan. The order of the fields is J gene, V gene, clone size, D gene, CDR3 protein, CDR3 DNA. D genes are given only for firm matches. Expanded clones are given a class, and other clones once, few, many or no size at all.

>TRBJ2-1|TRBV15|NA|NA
CATSREVAASYNEQFF
TGTGCCACCAGCCGGGAAGTGGCGGCCTCCTACAATGAGCAGTTCTTC
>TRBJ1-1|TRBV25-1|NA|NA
CASSEYAGVKDTEAFF
TGTGCCAGCAGTGAATACGCAGGGGTGAAGGACACTGAAGCTTTCTTT
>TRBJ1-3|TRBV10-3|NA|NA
CAIRQAGDSGNTIYF
TGTGCCATCAGACAGGCTGGGGACTCTGGAAACACCATATATTTT
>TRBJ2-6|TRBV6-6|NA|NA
CATTFSGANVLTF
TGTGCCACTACCTTCTCTGGGGCCAACGTCCTGACTTTC
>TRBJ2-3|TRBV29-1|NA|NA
CSVEATSTDTQYF
TGCAGCGTTGAAGCAACTAGCACAGATACGCAGTATTTT
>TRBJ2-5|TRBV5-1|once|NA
CASSLAGETQYF
TGCGCCAGCAGCTTGGCCGGGGAGACCCAGTACTTC
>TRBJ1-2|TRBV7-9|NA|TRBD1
CASSHRGGSYGYTF
TGTGCCAGCAGCCACAGGGGCGGAAGCTATGGCTACACCTTC
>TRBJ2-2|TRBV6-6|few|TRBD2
CASSRTSGNTGELFF
TGTGCCAGCAGTCGGACTAGCGGAAACACCGGGGAGCTGTTTTTT
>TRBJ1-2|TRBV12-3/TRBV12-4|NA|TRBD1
CASSYRGYGYTF
TGTGCCAGCAGTTACAGGGGATATGGCTACACCTTC
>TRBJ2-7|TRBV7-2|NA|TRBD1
CASSLEQGRASYEQYF
TGTGCCAGCAGCTTAGAACAGGGGCGGGCTTCCTACGAGCAGTACTTC
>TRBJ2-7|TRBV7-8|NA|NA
CASSPIFSLGVWEQYF
TGTGCCAGCAGCCCCATCTTCTCATTGGGAGTATGGGAGCAGTACTTC
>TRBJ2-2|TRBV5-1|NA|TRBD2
CASRTLAGVRIGELFF
TGCGCCAGCAGGACACTAGCGGGAGTACGTATCGGGGAGCTGTTTTTT
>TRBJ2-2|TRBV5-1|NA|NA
CASSWTGTSGTANTGELFF
TGCGCCAGCAGCTGGACAGGGACAAGCGGGACGGCGAACACCGGGGAGCTGTTTTTT
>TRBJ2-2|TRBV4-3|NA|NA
CASSQDGTPNTGELFF
TGCGCCAGCAGCCAAGATGGGACACCTAACACCGGGGAGCTGTTTTTT
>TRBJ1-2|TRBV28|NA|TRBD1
CASRYGQGYGYTF
TGTGCCAGCAGGTACGGACAGGGATATGGCTACACCTTC
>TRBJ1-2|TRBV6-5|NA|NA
CASSPTNYGGYTF
TGTGCCAGCAGTCCCACCAACTATGGCGGCTACACCTTC